The clone carrying this T cell receptor beta chain appeared a few times. This record belongs to a study of blood T cell repertoires in COVID-19. Across the whole study: Acute and convalescent COVID-19 specimens originated in the United States, Italy and Spain. Nucleic acid was either cDNA or gDNA, and it came from T cells, B-cell-depleted T cells, or PBMCs.

In the authors' workflow: Scientists estimated how many nucleated cells there were by amplifying reference gene primers. Assay used: immunoSEQ multiplex PCR; TCRdb lists only in-frame clones, some missing. The V and J calls and clone size were taken over from that table, and D and trimming were inferred from the DNA. The table includes approximately 87,000 clones, 85% to 90% detected once. Germline CDR1 and CDR2: LNHDA and SQIVND (reference sequence). V shed 4 bases and J 4 bases; nucleotides not matched to a gene: 5. CDR3 size: 14 residues. This clonotype originated in a man in his 70s with active or convalescent COVID-19. This chain links TRBV19 with TRBJ2-7, with 9 bases fitting TRBD1. The sample was peripheral blood. The CDR3 coding sequence is TGTGCCAGTAGTACGACAGGGGGAGTTTACGAGCAGTACTTC. Encoded protein: CASSTTGGVYEQYF. The full variable domain, completed using reference TRBV19 and TRBJ2-7, is DGGITQSPKYLFRKEGQNVTLSCEQNLNHDAMYWYRQDPGQGLRLIYYSQIVNDFQKGDIAEGYSVSREKKESFPLTVTSAQKNPTAFYLCASSTTGGVYEQYFGPGTRLTVT.